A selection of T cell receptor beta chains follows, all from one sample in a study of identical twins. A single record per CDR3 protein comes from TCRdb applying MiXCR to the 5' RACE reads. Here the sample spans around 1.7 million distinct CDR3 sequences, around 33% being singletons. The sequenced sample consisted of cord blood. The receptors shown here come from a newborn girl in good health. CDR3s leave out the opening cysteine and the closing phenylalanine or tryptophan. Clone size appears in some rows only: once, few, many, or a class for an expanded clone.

ASSSGLAQPKETQF | TRBV7-8 | NA | 14 | TRBJ2-1
SARGASGREETQY | TRBV20-1 | NA | 13 | TRBJ2-5
SASVGTGIHEQY | TRBV20-1 | NA | 12 | TRBJ2-7
ATSDRLRSGNEQF | TRBV24-1 | NA | 13 | TRBJ2-1
ASSPGYGAEAF | TRBV27 | NA | 11 | TRBJ1-1
ASSLVSSGGVHTRY | TRBV5-1 | NA | 14 | TRBJ2-3
SALGLPSNEQF | TRBV20-1 | few | 11 | TRBJ2-1
SARDRLRTSGPYEQY | TRBV20-1 | NA | 15 | TRBJ2-7
ASSSTGTGLYEQY | TRBV28 | many | 13 | TRBJ2-7
ASSLGHPRGYT | TRBV5-1 | NA | 11 | TRBJ1-2
ASSKGAPSSYEQY | TRBV21-1 | NA | 13 | TRBJ2-7
ASSERTASTDTQY | TRBV6-1 | NA | 13 | TRBJ2-3
RLAQSDEQY | TRBV20-1 | few | 9 | TRBJ2-7
ASSLAVGILSEKLF | TRBV7-8 | once | 14 | TRBJ1-4
ASSLGGGPNNEQF | TRBV5-1 | many | 13 | TRBJ2-1
ASSQHGYT | TRBV12-3/TRBV12-4 | few | 8 | TRBJ1-2
ASSKFRVGEGQGGYEQY | TRBV21-1 | NA | 17 | TRBJ2-7
ASRAGGVNEKLF | TRBV5-1 | few | 12 | TRBJ1-4
AIHGNHNSPPH | TRBV28 | NA | 11 | TRBJ1-6
ASSREGHHYEQY | TRBV15 | NA | 12 | NA
ATSPRRASNQPQH | TRBV24-1 | once | 13 | TRBJ1-5
SAVWASVTQY | TRBV29-1 | few | 10 | TRBJ2-5
SAAPSGTNEQF | TRBV20-1 | few | 11 | TRBJ2-1
ASSLLRLASSTDTQY | TRBV7-8 | few | 15 | TRBJ2-3
ASSRRDRNSPPH | TRBV13 | NA | 12 | TRBJ1-6
SAPTGLAAYEQY | TRBV20-1 | NA | 12 | TRBJ2-7
SVNSWAGVPNEQF | TRBV29-1 | many | 13 | TRBJ2-1
ASSYEFKNTGELF | TRBV6-5 | NA | 13 | TRBJ2-2
SARGSHSNQPQH | TRBV20-1 | few | 12 | TRBJ1-5
ASSLWGTGTQETQY | TRBV7-9 | few | 14 | TRBJ2-5
ASSEGSRNTEAF | TRBV14 | NA | 12 | TRBJ1-1
ASSLDSQGQGSGYT | TRBV7-2 | few | 14 | TRBJ1-2
ASSLQRELGLETQY | TRBV5-1 | few | 14 | TRBJ2-5
ASSDGTVIRLREQY | TRBV5-1 | NA | 14 | TRBJ2-7
SARDGEAGGYKNIQY | TRBV20-1 | few | 15 | TRBJ2-4
TTSRDGPPNSPLH | TRBV15 | NA | 13 | TRBJ1-6
ASSTDRAPLDEQF | TRBV2 | NA | 13 | TRBJ2-1
ASAGTASPYNEQF | TRBV12-5 | NA | 13 | TRBJ2-1
ASGTGFDEQF | TRBV4-1 | few | 10 | TRBJ2-1
ASRIGPINEKLF | TRBV28 | NA | 12 | TRBJ1-4
SARDEWLSALRNEQF | TRBV20-1 | NA | 15 | TRBJ2-1
SARDHEGGGNTIY | TRBV20-1 | few | 13 | TRBJ1-3
ASSPLLAGATEQY | TRBV18 | few | 13 | TRBJ2-7
ASGGQGAGELF | TRBV10-1 | NA | 11 | TRBJ2-2
SATFLTGESPLH | TRBV20-1 | NA | 12 | TRBJ1-6
ASSFVRGGGNEQF | TRBV11-2 | NA | 13 | TRBJ2-1
ASSVARRGNYGYT | TRBV9 | few | 13 | TRBJ1-2
ASSLDERKTGKGYEQY | TRBV7-9 | few | 16 | NA
ATSDSVWGEAF | TRBV24-1 | few | 11 | TRBJ1-1
ASLVGYSNQPQH | TRBV28 | NA | 12 | TRBJ1-5
ATSTTGGYEQY | TRBV24-1 | NA | 11 | TRBJ2-7
SARRSWARSINSPLH | TRBV20-1 | few | 15 | TRBJ1-6
ASSSSRYEQS | TRBV27 | NA | 10 | TRBJ2-5
ASTSDSSYEQY | TRBV28 | NA | 11 | TRBJ2-7
GASGETQY | TRBV20-1 | NA | 8 | NA
ASRTHGGAVETQY | TRBV6-5 | NA | 13 | TRBJ2-5
ASSIPGTSGRDTQY | TRBV28 | NA | 14 | TRBJ2-3